This TCR beta chain was obtained from a study of OX40 agonist ivuxolimab in advanced cancers. Study as a whole: Participants could have had prior anti-PD-1, anti-PD-L1 or anti-CTLA-4 therapy, and approximately 37% had some. Findings and limits, study-wide: Compared with CD4+, CD8+ T cells on average had more expanded clones.

Generated by immunoSEQ multiplex PCR, the TCRdb table keeps only in-frame clones and is missing some. The sample yields approximately 67,000 clones, around nine tenths seen once. If patients had autoimmune disease history or systemic immunosuppression, they were excluded. A remark on this clone: The antigen is undetermined.

Trimming removed 4 bases at V and 1 base at J, with 5 bases between. The CDR3 spans 12 residues. Germline CDR1 and CDR2: SGDLS and YYNGEE. The receptor comes from an adult with an advanced solid tumor such as melanoma, head and neck, liver or kidney cancer. The sequencing here drew on CD4+ or CD8+ T cells sorted from blood, taken in a trial of the OX40 agonist ivuxolimab. The rearrangement links TRBV9 to TRBJ1-1, with D hard to call. For the CDR3, the DNA is TGTGCCAGCAGCCTCGAGAACACTGAAGCTTTCTTT. Translating it yields CASSLENTEAFF.